Presented here are 6 T cell receptor beta chains from one specimen sequenced in a study of T cells in localized non-small cell lung cancer. Measured with immunoSEQ multiplex PCR; TCRdb has only the in-frame clones, and not every one. The repertoire holds about 30,000 clones, with 85% to 90% as singletons. Here the sequenced sample was peripheral blood, taken before any cancer treatment. These receptors all stem from a female donor aged 60 or older with stage III squamous cell lung carcinoma.

V gene TRBV27 combines with J gene TRBJ1-2, with 10 bases identical to TRBD1. The CDR3 has 13 amino acids. Unmatched junction bases numbered 3, after V lost 5 bases and J lost 6 bases. Germline CDR1 reads MNHEY; CDR2 reads SMNVEV (reference sequence). This chain's CDR3 is CASSPGQGNGYTF. The CDR3 DNA is TGTGCCAGCAGTCCGGGACAGGGGAATGGCTACACCTTC.

The chain has TRBV6-1 and TRBJ2-7; perhaps TRBD2 as D (7 bases). With 7 bases removed from V and 0 bases from J, the gap between germline ends came to 16 bases. Per germline, CDR1 MNHNS and CDR2 SASEGT. CDR3 length: 15 residues. CDR3 amino acids: CASTLQAGASYEQYF. CDR3 in DNA: TGTGCCAGCACCCTACAGGCGGGGGCCTCCTACGAGCAGTACTTC.

The V gene is TRBV12-5, the J gene TRBJ2-2; unclear D gene. V was trimmed by 8 bases and J by 3 bases, leaving 7 bases between them. CDR1 is LGHNT, CDR2 FRNRAP, per germline. The CDR3 runs 12 residues. DNA for the CDR3: TGTGCTAGTCGAACGTACACCGGGGAGCTGTTTTTT. It yields the protein CASRTYTGELFF.

The gene calls are TRBV4-3 and TRBJ2-7; possible D gene TRBD2, 6 bases. The germline V gene has CDR1 LGHNA and CDR2 YSLEER. The CDR3 consists of 14 residues. Trimming shortened V by 0 bases and J by 7 bases, and 13 bases separated the two germline ends. The CDR3 sequence is CASSQDRGIREQYF. The CDR3 DNA sequence: TGCGCCAGCAGCCAAGATCGGGGGATTCGTGAGCAGTACTTC.

This clone was seen once. The V and J genes are TRBV19 and TRBJ2-1; 9 positions agree with TRBD1. Germline V gene lookup returns CDR1 LNHDA and CDR2 SQIVND (reference sequence). The junction had 14 bases not matched to a gene; V was cut back by 3 bases and J by 14 bases. CDR3 length: 15 residues. CDR3: CASSIGTGKGGVEFF. The DNA for the CDR3 is TGTGCCAGTAGTATTGGGACAGGGAAGGGCGGTGTCGAGTTCTTC. The variable domain in full, with the rest retrieved from reference TRBV19 and TRBJ2-1, is DGGITQSPKYLFRKEGQNVTLSCEQNLNHDAMYWYRQDPGQGLRLIYYSQIVNDFQKGDIAEGYSVSREKKESFPLTVTSAQKNPTAFYLCASSIGTGKGGVEFFGPGTRLTVL.

The J gene is TRBJ2-7, the V gene TRBV29-1; 9 nucleotides match TRBD1. The CDR3 spans 14 residues. The germline V gene has CDR1 SQVTM and CDR2 ANQGSEA. V gave up 7 bases and J gave up 7 bases; unmatched junction bases: 14. The chain's CDR3 is CSATPGQGPREQYF. The CDR3 DNA is TGCAGCGCTACACCGGGACAGGGCCCTCGAGAGCAGTACTTC.